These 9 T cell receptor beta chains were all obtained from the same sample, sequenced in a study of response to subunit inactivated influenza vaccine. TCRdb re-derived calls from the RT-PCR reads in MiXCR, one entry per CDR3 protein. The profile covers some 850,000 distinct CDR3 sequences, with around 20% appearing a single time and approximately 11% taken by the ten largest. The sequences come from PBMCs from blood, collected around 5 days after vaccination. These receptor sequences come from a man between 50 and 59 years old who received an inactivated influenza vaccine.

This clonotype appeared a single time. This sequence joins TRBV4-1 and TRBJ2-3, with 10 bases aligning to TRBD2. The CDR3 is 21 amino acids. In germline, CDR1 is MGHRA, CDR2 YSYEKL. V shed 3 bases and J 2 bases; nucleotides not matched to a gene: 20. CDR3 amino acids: CASSHPKKSSGGALNTDTQYF. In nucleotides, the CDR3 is TGCGCCAGCAGCCACCCGAAAAAGTCCAGCGGGGGGGCTTTGAACACAGATACGCAGTATTTT.

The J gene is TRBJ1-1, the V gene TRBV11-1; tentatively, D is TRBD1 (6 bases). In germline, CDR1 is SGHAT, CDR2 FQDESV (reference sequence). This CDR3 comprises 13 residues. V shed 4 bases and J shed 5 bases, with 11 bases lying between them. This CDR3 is CASSSERGTEAFF. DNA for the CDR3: TGTGCCAGCAGCTCAGAGAGGGGGACTGAAGCTTTCTTT.

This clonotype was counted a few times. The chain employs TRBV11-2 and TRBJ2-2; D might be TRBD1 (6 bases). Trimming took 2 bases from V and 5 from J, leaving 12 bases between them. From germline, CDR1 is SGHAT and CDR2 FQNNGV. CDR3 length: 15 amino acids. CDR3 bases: TGTGCCAGCAGCTTATTTGAGAGGGGGACCGGGGAGCTGTTTTTT. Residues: CASSLFERGTGELFF.

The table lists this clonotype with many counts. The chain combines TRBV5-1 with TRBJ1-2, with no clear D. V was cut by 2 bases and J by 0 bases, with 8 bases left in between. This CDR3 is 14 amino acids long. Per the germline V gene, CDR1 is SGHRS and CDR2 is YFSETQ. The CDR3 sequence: CASSFTDANYGYTF. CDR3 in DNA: TGCGCCAGCAGCTTTACAGACGCTAACTATGGCTACACCTTC.

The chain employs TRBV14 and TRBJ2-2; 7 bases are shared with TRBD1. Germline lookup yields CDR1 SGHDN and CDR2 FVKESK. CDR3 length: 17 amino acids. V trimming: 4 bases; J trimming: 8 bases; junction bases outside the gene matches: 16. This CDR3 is CASSPHRGPRISGELFF. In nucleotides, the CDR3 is TGTGCCAGCAGCCCACACAGGGGCCCTCGAATCTCGGGGGAGCTGTTTTTT.

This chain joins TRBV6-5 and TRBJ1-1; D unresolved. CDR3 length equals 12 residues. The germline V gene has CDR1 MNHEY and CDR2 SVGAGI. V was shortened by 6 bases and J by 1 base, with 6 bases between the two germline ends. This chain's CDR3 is CASRRQNTEAFF. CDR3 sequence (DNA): TGTGCCAGCAGAAGACAGAACACTGAAGCTTTCTTT.

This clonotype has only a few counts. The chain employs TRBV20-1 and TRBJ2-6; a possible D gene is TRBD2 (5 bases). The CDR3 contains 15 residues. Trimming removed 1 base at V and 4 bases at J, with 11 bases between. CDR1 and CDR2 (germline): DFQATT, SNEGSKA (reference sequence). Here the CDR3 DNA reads TGCAGTGCTAGAGTTCCGCGGGTGGGGGCCAACGTCCTGACTTTC. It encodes CSARVPRVGANVLTF.

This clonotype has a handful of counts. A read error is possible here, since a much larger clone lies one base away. CDR3 amino acids: CATRGDRAQPQHF. The DNA of the CDR3 is TGTGCCACCAGGGGGGACAGAGCTCAGCCCCAGCATTTT. The chain combines TRBV24-1 with TRBJ1-5, with 7 nucleotides matching TRBD1. CDR3 length equals 13 residues. Unmatched junction bases numbered 5, after V lost 7 bases and J lost 6 bases. Germline CDR1 KGHDR, CDR2 SFDVKD.

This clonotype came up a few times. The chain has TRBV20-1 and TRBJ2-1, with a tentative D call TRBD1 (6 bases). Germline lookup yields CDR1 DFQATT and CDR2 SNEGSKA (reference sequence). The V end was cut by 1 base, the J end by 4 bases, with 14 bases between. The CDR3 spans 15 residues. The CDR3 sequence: CSARATGTSYNEQFF. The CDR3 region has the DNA TGCAGTGCTAGAGCCACCGGGACATCTTACAATGAGCAGTTCTTC.